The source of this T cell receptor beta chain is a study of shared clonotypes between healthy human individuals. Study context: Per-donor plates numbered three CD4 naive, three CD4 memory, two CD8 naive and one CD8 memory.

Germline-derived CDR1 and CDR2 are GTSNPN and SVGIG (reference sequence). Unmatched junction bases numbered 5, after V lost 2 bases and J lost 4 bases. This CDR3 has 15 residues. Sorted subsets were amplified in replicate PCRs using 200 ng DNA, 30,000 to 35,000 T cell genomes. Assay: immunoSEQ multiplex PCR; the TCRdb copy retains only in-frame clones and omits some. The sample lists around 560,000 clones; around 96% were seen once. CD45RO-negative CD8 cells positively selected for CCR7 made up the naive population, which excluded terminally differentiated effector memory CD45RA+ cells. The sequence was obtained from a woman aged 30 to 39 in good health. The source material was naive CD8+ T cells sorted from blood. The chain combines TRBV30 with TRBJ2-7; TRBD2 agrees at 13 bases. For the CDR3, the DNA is TGTGCCTGGAGTAGCGGGACTAGCGGGATGTACGAGCAGTACTTC. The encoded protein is CAWSSGTSGMYEQYF.